This T cell receptor beta chain was identified during a study of cytomegalovirus exposure and HLA in healthy donors. Study-wide context: In an early release, HLA-typed donors contributed 90 million or so unique TCR sequences. The study, taken as a whole, reports: Analysis was carried out at a later point, and it linked a missense DCLRE1C variant to TCR beta V- and J-gene trimming. Several top significant clusters appeared, in a later analysis, to be linked to common viral pathogens. A cluster of highly shared sequence variants was likely a sequencing artifact.

Germline V CDR1 and CDR2: SGHNT, YYREEE (reference sequence). V shed 0 bases and J shed 4 bases, with 14 bases lying between them. The CDR3 sequence is 15 residues long. PCR amplification relied on 60 Vbeta primers (plus 13 Jbeta primers). The assay was immunoSEQ multiplex PCR, and TCRdb's table has in-frame clones only and misses some. The repertoire table contains just over 40,000 clones. Notes on this clone: Its matching antigen is unknown.

The source material was PBMCs. The V gene is TRBV5-4, the J gene TRBJ2-7, with a tentative D call TRBD1 (6 bases). The sequence came from a man between 25 and 39 years old in good health and CMV-seronegative. The CDR3 DNA follows: TGTGCCAGCAGCTTGGGATTAACAGGGATATACGAGCAGTACTTC. Translating gives CASSLGLTGIYEQYF.